This paragraph reports one TCR beta chain. The junction departs from germline at one end; a sequencing error may be responsible. These data belong to a study of molecular identifiers for immune sequencing clone quantification. Via MiXCR, TCRdb re-called the PCR reads, giving one row per CDR3 protein. The profile shows hundreds of thousands of distinct CDR3 sequences, around 20% of them singletons. This CDR3 region has 17 residues. Germline V gene lookup returns CDR1 SEHNR and CDR2 FQNEAQ (reference sequence). Specimen: naive CD8+ T cells from blood, with Jurkat cell RNA spiked in. Sample subset: FACS-sorted CD8+CD4-CCR7+CD45RA+ naive T cells. The chain links TRBV7-9 to TRBJ2-5; possibly TRBD2 for D (5 bases). The receptor was isolated from a human donor in good health. Some libraries in this study had Jurkat cell RNA spiked in. CDR3 sequence reads: CAGSLALGPWDKETQYF. As DNA, the CDR3 is TGTGCCGGCAGCTTAGCGCTAGGTCCCTGGGATAAAGAGACCCAGTACTTC.